This T cell receptor beta chain originates from a study of PD-1 blockade in mismatch repair-deficient tumors. TCRs were sequenced from a few patients responding to pembrolizumab. Method: immunoSEQ multiplex PCR; TCRdb's copy keeps in-frame clones and lacks some. The sample records 12,000 to 15,000 clones, 84% being singletons. This sample comprised PBMCs, obtained less than 15 weeks after starting pembrolizumab. The TCR was taken from an adult with mismatch repair-deficient cancer.

CDR3 protein: CASSRRQGLISGANVLTF. CDR3 coding DNA: TGCGCCAGCAGCAGGCGACAGGGTCTAATCTCTGGGGCCAACGTCCTGACTTTC. The rearrangement links TRBV5-1 to TRBJ2-6; 7 bases match TRBD1. Germline assignment: CDR1 SGHRS and CDR2 YFSETQ. The CDR3 consists of 18 residues. V was clipped by 4 bases and J by 0 bases; unmatched bases: 10.